This T cell receptor (beta chain) is from a study of cytomegalovirus exposure and HLA in healthy donors. Regarding the study as a whole: Most TCR sequences were uncommon, yet certain public TCRs appeared in many donors.

As concerns this clone: Its antigen is as yet unknown. Other DNA sequences in the sample encode the same CDR3.

PCR involved 60 Vbeta and 13 Jbeta primers. Sequencing was performed with immunoSEQ multiplex PCR; in TCRdb, only in-frame clones are kept and a portion is missing. There are about 100,000 clones in the sample; approximately 80% occur only once, and approximately 4% lies in the top ten. The specimen sequenced was PBMCs. The TCR originated in a woman aged 70-85 years in good health and CMV-seropositive.

The CDR3 DNA follows: TGTGCCAGCAGGACGGGGGTGTCTGAAGCTTTCTTT. This gives the protein CASRTGVSEAFF. The chain employs TRBV28 and TRBJ1-1; the D gene is possibly TRBD1 (5 bases). Per germline, CDR1 MDHEN and CDR2 SYDVKM. The CDR3 is made up of 12 amino acids. The V end was cut by 6 bases, the J end by 6 bases, with 11 bases between. Using reference TRBV28 and TRBJ1-1 for the parts outside the CDR3, the full variable domain is DVKVTQSSRYLVKRTGEKVFLECVQDMDHENMFWYRQDPGLGLRLIYFSYDVKMKEKGDIPEGYSVSREKKERFSLILESASTNQTSMYLCASRTGVSEAFFGQGTRLTVV.